Listed below are T cell receptor beta chains from one sample, sequenced in a study of blood T cell repertoires in COVID-19. The repertoire was sequenced with immunoSEQ multiplex PCR; TCRdb's copy has only in-frame clones and lacks some. The top ten clones hold over 15% of a sample with 15,000 to 20,000 clones, 65% to 80% of them seen once. The specimen sequenced was peripheral blood. Source of these receptors: a man aged 70 or older with COVID-19, enrolled during active disease. The CDR3 runs from the conserved cysteine through the conserved F or W. D genes are given only for firm matches. The size field is filled for only some rows; it gives once, few, many or a size class.

j_call | clone_size | d_call | v_call | cdr3_nt | cdr3_aa
TRBJ1-1 | . | . | TRBV7-8 | TGTGCCAGCAGCCGAGATCGGGGGACCCCTGAAGCTTTCTTT | CASSRDRGTPEAFF
TRBJ1-2 | few | TRBD1 | TRBV28 | TGTGCCAGCAGTACACGACAGGGGGAGAACTATGGCTACACCTTC | CASSTRQGENYGYTF
TRBJ2-7 | . | . | TRBV5-1 | TGCGCCAGCAGCTTAGGGGGTAACAACTACGAGCAGTACTTC | CASSLGGNNYEQYF
TRBJ2-3 | . | . | TRBV7-2 | TGTGCCAGCAGCTTAGTTTACACAGATACGCAGTATTTT | CASSLVYTDTQYF
TRBJ2-7 | few | . | TRBV29-1 | TGCAGCGTCCGTGGTGGGGCCGAGCAGTACTTC | CSVRGGAEQYF
TRBJ2-5 | . | . | TRBV21-1 | TGTGCCAGCAGCAAAGAAAAGAGCCAAGAGACCCAGTACTTC | CASSKEKSQETQYF
TRBJ1-4 | once | TRBD1 | TRBV7-8 | TGTGCCAGCAGCCCGGGACAGGGGATGAGGAATGAAAAACTGTTTTTT | CASSPGQGMRNEKLFF
TRBJ1-2 | . | TRBD1 | TRBV11-2 | TGTGCCAGCAGCCCTGGACAGGGGGGCTATGGCTACACCTTC | CASSPGQGGYGYTF
TRBJ2-2 | . | . | TRBV5-1 | TGCGCCAGCAGCTTGCGAGCGGAATACACCGGGGAGCTGTTTTTT | CASSLRAEYTGELFF
TRBJ2-3 | . | . | TRBV7-9 | TGTGCCAGCTTTAGTAAATGGAGGGATACGCAGTATTTT | CASFSKWRDTQYF
TRBJ1-1 | . | . | TRBV27 | TGTGCCAGCAGCAAGGGGTCGGATCCTGAAGCTTTCTTT | CASSKGSDPEAFF
TRBJ2-7 | . | . | TRBV28 | TGTGCCAGCAGTAACCAGCTAGGGGGCTACGAGCAGTACTTC | CASSNQLGGYEQYF
TRBJ1-1 | once | . | TRBV5-1 | TGCGCCAGCAGCTCGCTCGGGGGTGCGATTGCCACTGAAGCTTTCTTT | CASSSLGGAIATEAFF
TRBJ2-2 | . | . | TRBV7-2 | TGTGCCAGCAAAAATCGTGGAGGTCGGAACACCGGGGAGCTGTTTTTT | CASKNRGGRNTGELFF
TRBJ2-3 | . | TRBD1 | TRBV6-5 | TGTGCCAGCGGTCCAGGGGGCTCTCTTACGCAGTATTTT | CASGPGGSLTQYF
TRBJ2-1 | . | . | TRBV30 | TGTGCCTGGAGTGTTGGAACAGTTTATGGGCAGTTCTTC | CAWSVGTVYGQFF
TRBJ2-3 | . | . | TRBV2 | TGTGCCAGCACCTTAGATACGCAGTATTTT | CASTLDTQYF
TRBJ2-7 | . | TRBD1 | TRBV5-1 | TGCGCCAGCAGCTCTACCGGGACAGGGTCCGAGCAGTACTTC | CASSSTGTGSEQYF
TRBJ2-7 | . | TRBD1 | TRBV18 | TGTGCCAGCTCACCGAGGACAGGGGGCGGCTACGAGCAGTACTTC | CASSPRTGGGYEQYF
TRBJ1-5 | . | . | TRBV28 | TGTGCCAGCAGTCCCTCCCCTCCTTATCAGCCCCAGCATTTT | CASSPSPPYQPQHF
TRBJ1-4 | once | . | TRBV19 | TGTGCCAGTACCCCGCTTGGTCGGGAAAAACTGTTTTTT | CASTPLGREKLFF
TRBJ1-4 | . | TRBD1 | TRBV4-1 | TGCGCCAGCAAGGGATGGGGACAGGGCGAGGGACTGTTTTTT | CASKGWGQGEGLFF
TRBJ2-3 | . | . | TRBV2 | TGTGCCAGCAAGGGAGATCTTGACGGGCCAGATACGCAGTATTTT | CASKGDLDGPDTQYF
TRBJ2-1 | . | TRBD2 | TRBV6-6 | TGTGCCAGCAGTTACTGGACTAGCGGGAAAGGGAGTGAGCAGTTCTTC | CASSYWTSGKGSEQFF
TRBJ2-1 | . | TRBD2 | TRBV19 | TGTGCCAGTAGTTTAAGCCGGACTAGCGGGAGGTACTCCTACAATGAGCAGTTCTTC | CASSLSRTSGRYSYNEQFF
TRBJ2-1 | . | . | TRBV7-9 | TGTGCCAGCAGCTTCAGTTCCTACAATGAGCAGTTCTTC | CASSFSSYNEQFF
TRBJ1-5 | . | . | TRBV3-1/TRBV3-2 | TGTGCCAGCAGCCAAGGGGGGAGGAGCAATCAGCCCCAGCATTTT | CASSQGGRSNQPQHF
TRBJ1-1 | . | . | TRBV18 | TGTGCCAGCTCACCAAGGGAGGGCACTGAAGCTTTCTTT | CASSPREGTEAFF
TRBJ1-5 | . | . | TRBV27 | TGTGCCAGCAGTAGTGGCAGGGTGAGCCAGCCCCAGCATTTT | CASSSGRVSQPQHF
TRBJ2-2 | . | TRBD2 | TRBV7-6 | TGTGCCAGCAGCCCTCCTGGGAGGGCCCACACCGGGGAGCTGTTTTTT | CASSPPGRAHTGELFF
TRBJ2-2 | . | . | TRBV27 | TGTGCCAGCAGTTTATCGTTAACGGGGGCCGGGGAGCTGTTTTTT | CASSLSLTGAGELFF
TRBJ1-3 | once | . | TRBV29-1 | TGCAGCGTTTCGGGGGGCCAGCGAAACACCATATATTTT | CSVSGGQRNTIYF
TRBJ1-5 | once | . | TRBV6-6 | TGTGCCAGCAGTTACGAGGAGGGTAGCAATCAGCCCCAGCATTTT | CASSYEEGSNQPQHF
TRBJ1-4 | . | . | TRBV4-1 | TGCGCCAGCAGCGGCCTCGTTTATTCTGAAAAACTGTTTTTT | CASSGLVYSEKLFF
TRBJ2-6 | once | TRBD1 | TRBV5-4 | TGTGCCAGCAGCCGTAGACAGGGGAGTGGATTCTACTCTGGGGCCAACGTCCTGACTTTC | CASSRRQGSGFYSGANVLTF
TRBJ1-1 | . | . | TRBV24-1 | TGTGCCACCCCGGGGGTTATGAACACTGAAGCTTTCTTT | CATPGVMNTEAFF
TRBJ1-6 | . | . | TRBV15 | TGTGCCACCAGCAACAGCGGAACCCTCCACTTT | CATSNSGTLHF
TRBJ1-5 | . | . | TRBV28 | TGTGCCAGCAGACAGGTCAATCAGCCCCAGCATTTT | CASRQVNQPQHF
TRBJ2-5 | . | TRBD2 | TRBV30 | TGTGCCTGGAGTGGCATAGCGGGAGTGTCGGAGACCCAGTACTTC | CAWSGIAGVSETQYF
TRBJ2-7 | . | . | TRBV21-1 | TGTGCCAGCAGCACCGACAGGGGAAGGGACCCCTCCTACGAGCAGTACTTC | CASSTDRGRDPSYEQYF
TRBJ2-1 | . | . | TRBV5-4 | TGTGCCAGCAGCTTCGGGAAGGGTAATGAGCAGTTCTTC | CASSFGKGNEQFF
TRBJ2-7 | once | . | TRBV5-1 | TGCGCCAGCAGCTTGGCCCGGGGTTCCTACGAGCAGTACTTC | CASSLARGSYEQYF
TRBJ1-6 | . | . | TRBV11-3 | TGTGCCAGCAGCAAGGGGGAACCACCCCTCCACTTT | CASSKGEPPLHF
TRBJ2-2 | . | TRBD2 | TRBV19 | TGTGCCAGTAGTGGACTAGCGGGACATGCCGGGGAGCTGTTTTTT | CASSGLAGHAGELFF
TRBJ1-5 | . | TRBD1 | TRBV28 | TGTGCCAGCAGTCCGACAGGGAGTCAGCCCCAGCATTTT | CASSPTGSQPQHF
TRBJ1-2 | . | . | TRBV24-1 | TGTGCCACCAGTGATTTGCCGGAGACTTATGGCTACACCTTC | CATSDLPETYGYTF
TRBJ1-1 | once | . | TRBV27 | TGTGCCAGCAGTTTAAGCAGGATGGGTTGGACTGAAGCTTTCTTT | CASSLSRMGWTEAFF
TRBJ1-5 | . | . | TRBV18 | TGTGCCAGCTCACTAGAGACAGGTCTTAATCAGCCCCAGCATTTT | CASSLETGLNQPQHF
TRBJ2-5 | few | TRBD2 | TRBV6-2/TRBV6-3 | TGTGCCAGCAGTTTGCGGGGGGGGACCCAAGAGACCCAGTACTTC | CASSLRGGTQETQYF
TRBJ1-2 | once | . | TRBV19 | TGTGCCAGTAGTAGACAGCGCCTCTATGGCTACACCTTC | CASSRQRLYGYTF
TRBJ2-7 | . | . | TRBV5-4 | TGTGCCAGCAGCGCCCGCGGGGAACCCGAGCAGTACTTC | CASSARGEPEQYF
TRBJ1-6 | . | TRBD1 | TRBV5-1 | TGCGCCAGCAGCTCCGGACAGGGACGATCACCCCTCCACTTT | CASSSGQGRSPLHF
TRBJ1-5 | . | . | TRBV4-1 | TGCGCCAGCAGCCCCCTTGGGGAGAGCAATCAGCCCCAGCATTTT | CASSPLGESNQPQHF
TRBJ1-3 | . | . | TRBV30 | TGTGCCTGGAGTAGCGATGACAGGCCTGGAAACACCATATATTTT | CAWSSDDRPGNTIYF
TRBJ2-7 | . | TRBD1 | TRBV5-4 | TGTGCCAGCAGTTTTGTGACAGGGAAGCACGAGCAGTACTTC | CASSFVTGKHEQYF